Included here is one TCR beta chain sequence, with context. This sample is part of a study of blood T cell repertoires in COVID-19. Study in general: Whether acute or convalescent, the COVID-19 samples came from the United States, Italy and Spain. Sample material is recorded as cDNA or gDNA derived from T cells, B-cell-depleted T cells, or PBMCs.

Generated by immunoSEQ multiplex PCR, the TCRdb table keeps only in-frame clones and is missing some. The data contain 85,000 to 90,000 clones, roughly 84% of them singletons. Material for sequencing was peripheral blood. The clonotype comes from a man aged 65-85 years with acute or convalescent COVID-19.

The CDR3 nucleotides are TGTGCCAGCAGCCACCCCCGGCGGGCCGGGGAGCTGTTTTTT. Its translation: CASSHPRRAGELFF. The chain joins TRBV28 to TRBJ2-2; a weak D match, TRBD2 (5 bases). Between the trimmed V and J ends, which lost 6 bases and 6 bases, there was a span of 14 bases. The germline gives CDR1 MDHEN, CDR2 SYDVKM. The CDR3 contains 14 residues.